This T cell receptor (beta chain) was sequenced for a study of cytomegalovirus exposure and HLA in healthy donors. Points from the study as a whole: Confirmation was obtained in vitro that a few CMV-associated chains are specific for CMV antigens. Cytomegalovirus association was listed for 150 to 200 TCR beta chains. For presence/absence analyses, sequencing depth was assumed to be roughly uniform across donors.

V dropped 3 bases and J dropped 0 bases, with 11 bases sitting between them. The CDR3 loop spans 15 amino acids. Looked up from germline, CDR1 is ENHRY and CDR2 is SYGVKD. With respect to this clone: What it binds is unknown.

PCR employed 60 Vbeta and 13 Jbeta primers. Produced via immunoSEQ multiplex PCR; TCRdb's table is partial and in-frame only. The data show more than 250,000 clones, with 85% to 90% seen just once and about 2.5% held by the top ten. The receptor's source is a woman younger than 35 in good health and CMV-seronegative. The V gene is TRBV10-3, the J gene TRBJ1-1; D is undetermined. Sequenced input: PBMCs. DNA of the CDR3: TGTGCCATCAGTGAAGGACTTTCCATGAACACTGAAGCTTTCTTT. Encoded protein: CAISEGLSMNTEAFF.